The next 27 T cell receptor beta chains were all read from a single sample in a study of OX40 agonist ivuxolimab in advanced cancers. The receptor library was made with the immunoSEQ multiplex PCR assay. This immuneACCESS table, as held by TCRdb, lists in-frame sequences with V and J called but not all clones. Of the missing ones, under half trace to an unresolved V gene in checked studies; the others have no known cause. The sample table holds 18,000 or so clones, of which about 80% were seen once. The leading ten clones occupy 13% of the sample. The sequenced sample was CD4+ or CD8+ T cells sorted from blood, obtained in a trial of the OX40 agonist ivuxolimab. These receptors were obtained from an adult with an advanced solid tumor such as melanoma, head and neck, liver or kidney cancer.

The chain links TRBV6-6 to TRBJ2-1; either TRBD1 or TRBD2 may supply D (5 bases each). Germline V lookup: CDR1 MNHNY, CDR2 SVGAGI (reference sequence). V was pared by 4 bases and J by 9 bases, with 13 bases between. The length of the CDR3 is 13 residues. The CDR3 loop reads CASSSGTPLEQFF. CDR3 DNA sequence: TGTGCCAGCAGTTCCGGGACGCCACTTGAGCAGTTCTTC.

The chain links TRBV2 to TRBJ2-2, with 7 bases fitting TRBD1. The V gene end was trimmed by 6 bases and the J gene end by 4 bases; junction bases not matched to a gene: 8. This CDR3 is 15 amino acids long. Per germline, CDR1 SNHLY and CDR2 FYNNEI. The CDR3 loop is CASRADRQFTGELFF. The CDR3 bases are TGTGCCAGCAGAGCGGACAGGCAGTTCACCGGGGAGCTGTTTTTT. The full variable domain, completed using reference TRBV2 and TRBJ2-2, is EPEVTQTPSHQVTQMGQEVILRCVPISNHLYFYWYRQILGQKVEFLVSFYNNEISEKSEIFDDQFSVERPDGSNFTLKIRSTKLEDSAMYFCASRADRQFTGELFFGEGSRLTVL.

The rearrangement links TRBV4-3 to TRBJ2-1; the D is unclear. Germline V lookup: CDR1 LGHNA, CDR2 YSLEER. This CDR3 has 17 residues. Between the trimmed V and J ends, which lost 0 bases and 1 base, there was a span of 13 bases. The CDR3 coding sequence is TGCGCCAGCAGCCAAGACTTGGGTGTGCGATCCTACAATGAGCAGTTCTTC. The encoded protein is CASSQDLGVRSYNEQFF.

DNA for the CDR3: TGTGCCAGCAGCTTTCGGTCTGGACGGTACCTCACAGATACGCAGTATTTT. It translates to CASSFRSGRYLTDTQYF. The rearrangement joins TRBV11-2 to TRBJ2-3, with D unclear. The CDR3 is 17 amino acids. V lost 3 bases and J 2 bases, leaving 18 bases between the germline ends. Germline CDR1 SGHAT, CDR2 FQNNGV.

The V gene is TRBV10-2, the J gene TRBJ1-2, with 10 bases lining up with TRBD1. V trimming: 4 bases; J trimming: 4 bases; junction bases outside the gene matches: 0. The V gene's germline CDR1 is WSHSY and CDR2 SAAADI. CDR3 size: 13 residues. The CDR3 reads CASSGQGAYGYTF. CDR3 coding DNA: TGCGCCAGCAGTGGACAGGGGGCCTATGGCTACACCTTC.

The chain joins TRBV18 to TRBJ2-3, with 8 nucleotides matching TRBD2. J gave up 3 bases and V 3 bases, and 2 bases lay outside the gene matches. CDR3 length equals 14 residues. Germline V CDR1 and CDR2: KGHSH, LQKENI. CDR3 protein: CASSPRLATDTQYF. CDR3 nucleotide sequence: TGTGCCAGCTCACCTAGACTAGCGACAGATACGCAGTATTTT.

This chain connects TRBV4-2 to TRBJ1-2; the D gene is possibly TRBD1 (5 bases). The CDR3 has 15 residues. With 2 bases removed from V and 0 bases from J, the gap between germline ends came to 10 bases. CDR1 and CDR2 (germline): LGHNA, YNFKEQ. The CDR3, as DNA: TGTGCCAGCAGCCAAAGAGCGGACACTAACTATGGCTACACCTTC. Amino acids: CASSQRADTNYGYTF.

The V gene is TRBV21-1, the J gene TRBJ1-4; the table gives TRBD1 as D, unverified against the DNA. TRBV21-1 is deemed a pseudogene. CDR3 length: 16 amino acids. The CDR3 DNA is TGTGCCAGCAGCAAAGCGCGGACAGGGCCGGATGAAAAACTGTTTTTT. The encoded protein is CASSKARTGPDEKLFF.

The chain combines TRBV9 with TRBJ2-1; 13 nucleotides line up with TRBD2. V lost 0 bases, J lost 7 bases, and 7 bases stayed unmatched. CDR3 size: 17 residues. Per the germline V gene, CDR1 is SGDLS and CDR2 is YYNGEE. The CDR3 DNA is TGTGCCAGCAGCGTAGAACTAGCGGGGGGGCCAAGGAATGAGCAGTTCTTC. This encodes CASSVELAGGPRNEQFF.

The CDR3 loop reads CASSQDLRTGELFF. Written as DNA, the CDR3 is TGCGCCAGCAGCCAAGATCTCCGGACCGGGGAGCTGTTTTTT. The rearrangement joins TRBV4-1 to TRBJ2-2; D is unresolved. The CDR3 extends over 14 amino acids. Germline V CDR1 and CDR2: MGHRA, YSYEKL. Between the trimmed V and J ends, which lost 0 bases and 5 bases, there was a span of 7 bases.

The chain carries TRBV18 and TRBJ1-3; the D is unclear. Trimming pared 6 bases from V and 2 bases from J, leaving 14 bases between. The CDR3 spans 15 residues. Germline V gene sequence: CDR1 KGHSH, CDR2 LQKENI. CDR3 loop: CASSPSPLTGNTIYF. CDR3 nucleotides: TGTGCCAGCTCTCCGTCCCCGCTAACTGGAAACACCATATATTTT.

The CDR3 reads CASSWRKNPRDRDGYTF. CDR3 coding DNA: TGTGCCAGCAGCTGGAGAAAAAACCCCCGGGACAGGGATGGCTACACCTTC. The V gene is TRBV27, the J gene TRBJ1-2, with 9 bases aligning to TRBD1. The CDR3 is made up of 17 amino acids. CDR1 is MNHEY and CDR2 is SMNVEV in the germline V gene (reference sequence). Trimming took 6 bases from V and 6 from J; bases not matched to a gene: 17.

The count of this clone is one. The chain is built from TRBV28 and TRBJ1-2; TRBD1 agrees at 7 bases. With 7 bases clipped from V and 4 bases from J, the junction kept 3 bases outside the gene matches. This CDR3 has 12 amino acids. Germline lookup yields CDR1 MDHEN and CDR2 SYDVKM. CDR3 nucleotide sequence: TGTGCCAGCATCCGACAGGGCTATGGCTACACCTTC. Its translation is CASIRQGYGYTF.

The chain uses TRBV6-5 and TRBJ1-2; 8 positions match TRBD1. Germline CDR1 MNHEY, CDR2 SVGAGI. After removal of 6 bases from V and 8 bases from J, the junction contained 14 bases not matched to a gene. This CDR3 is built from 15 residues. The CDR3, as DNA: TGTGCCAGCAGGCTGATAGCGACAGGGGCGGGAGGCTACACCTTC. It is translated as CASRLIATGAGGYTF.

This chain connects TRBV28 to TRBJ2-3, with D possibly TRBD1 on 6 matching bases. This CDR3 comprises 14 residues. Trimming shortened V by 4 bases and J by 0 bases, and 8 bases separated the two germline ends. Germline V gene sequence: CDR1 MDHEN, CDR2 SYDVKM. The CDR3 bases are TGTGCCAGCAGTTCCGGACAGAGCACAGATACGCAGTATTTT. This encodes CASSSGQSTDTQYF.

The chain carries TRBV6-5 and TRBJ2-3; 7 nucleotides agree with TRBD1. CDR3 length: 15 amino acids. From germline, CDR1 is MNHEY and CDR2 SVGAGI. J was trimmed by 0 bases and V by 10 bases; bases with no gene match: 10. The CDR3 bases are TGTGCCACACGACCAGGGGGTACTAGCACAGATACGCAGTATTTT. The encoded protein is CATRPGGTSTDTQYF.

The genes are TRBV6-1 and TRBJ1-6, with 9 bases identical to TRBD1. V dropped 4 bases and J dropped 10; count of bases not matched to a gene: 5. From germline, CDR1 is MNHNS and CDR2 SASEGT. The CDR3 is 14 residues long. CDR3 nucleotides: TGTGCCAGCAGTGGACAGGGGGTCGGGTCACCCCTCCACTTT. Residues: CASSGQGVGSPLHF.

This clone was counted a single time. The gene calls are TRBV20-1 and TRBJ1-5; D is undetermined. Trimming cost V 5 bases and J 5 bases, with 4 bases left between them. Germline V gives CDR1 DFQATT, CDR2 SNEGSKA (reference sequence). The CDR3 runs to 10 residues. CDR3 sequence (DNA): TGCAGTGCTGGATATCAGCCCCAGCATTTT. Its translation is CSAGYQPQHF.

The rearrangement joins TRBV19 to TRBJ2-1, with TRBD2 matching 7 bases. Trimming removed 4 bases from V and 3 bases from J; junction bases left unmatched: 3. This CDR3 is 14 amino acids long. Germline assignment: CDR1 LNHDA and CDR2 SQIVND (reference sequence). The CDR3 here is CASSTLADYNEQFF. In DNA, the CDR3 is TGTGCCAGTAGTACTCTAGCGGACTACAATGAGCAGTTCTTC. Filled out from reference TRBV19 and TRBJ2-1, the complete variable domain reads DGGITQSPKYLFRKEGQNVTLSCEQNLNHDAMYWYRQDPGQGLRLIYYSQIVNDFQKGDIAEGYSVSREKKESFPLTVTSAQKNPTAFYLCASSTLADYNEQFFGPGTRLTVL.

V and J are TRBV6-1 and TRBJ2-2; D remains ambiguous. The CDR3 length is 13 residues. Per germline, CDR1 MNHNS and CDR2 SASEGT. V was trimmed by 3 bases and J by 5 bases, leaving 7 bases between them. CDR3 amino acids: CASSDRGTGELFF. The DNA for the CDR3 is TGTGCCAGCAGTGACCGTGGGACCGGGGAGCTGTTTTTT.

The chain has TRBV7-9 and TRBJ2-2, with unresolved D. Trimming pared 5 bases from V and 3 bases from J, leaving 7 bases between. The CDR3 covers 13 residues. Germline CDR1 reads SEHNR; CDR2 reads FQNEAQ (reference sequence). The CDR3 region has the DNA TGTGCCAGCAGCCTGACACACACCGGGGAGCTGTTTTTT. Residues: CASSLTHTGELFF. Full variable domain (missing parts from reference TRBV7-9 and TRBJ2-2): DTGVSQNPRHKITKRGQNVTFRCDPISEHNRLYWYRQTLGQGPEFLTYFQNEAQLEKSRLLSDRFSAERPKGSFSTLEIQRTEQGDSAMYLCASSLTHTGELFFGEGSRLTVL.

V and J are TRBV2 and TRBJ2-5, with 10 positions matching TRBD1. Trimming at V came to 8 bases and at J to 4 bases, leaving 10 bases not matched to a gene. Germline V lookup: CDR1 SNHLY, CDR2 FYNNEI. This CDR3 spans 15 amino acids. The CDR3 sequence: CASSGTGESGETQYF. CDR3 DNA: TGTGCCAGCTCCGGGACAGGGGAGTCCGGAGAGACCCAGTACTTC.

This sequence joins TRBV6-6 and TRBJ2-7; D might be TRBD2 (6 bases). Germline V lookup: CDR1 MNHNY, CDR2 SVGAGI (reference sequence). Trimming took off 8 bases at V and 4 bases at J, with 15 bases between the two ends. The CDR3 totals 13 residues. CDR3 protein: CASRDPGGYEQYF. The DNA of the CDR3 is TGTGCCAGCCGGGACCCCGGGGGTTACGAGCAGTACTTC.

The rearrangement links TRBV7-2 to TRBJ1-2; 9 nucleotides line up with TRBD1. Losses at the gene ends were 2 bases for V and 8 bases for J; bases not matched to a gene: 12. The CDR3 spans 16 residues. CDR1 and CDR2 from the germline V gene are SGHTA and FQGNSA. In DNA form, the CDR3 reads TGTGCCAGCAGCTTATGGGACAGGGCTTCTTCTCGAGGCTACACCTTC. Encoded protein: CASSLWDRASSRGYTF.

This rearrangement joins TRBV30 to TRBJ2-5, with D possibly TRBD1 on 5 matching bases. This CDR3 contains 13 residues. CDR1 is GTSNPN, CDR2 SVGIG, per germline (reference sequence). The V end lost 1 base, the J end lost 4 bases, and 10 bases lay between the germline ends. The CDR3 DNA is TGTGCCTGGAGTGAGAACAGGCTAGAGACCCAGTACTTC. It codes for CAWSENRLETQYF. Filled out from reference TRBV30 and TRBJ2-5, the complete variable domain reads SQTIHQWPATLVQPVGSPLSLECTVEGTSNPNLYWYRQAAGRGLQLLFYSVGIGQISSEVPQNLSASRPQDRQFILSSKKLLLSDSGFYLCAWSENRLETQYFGPGTRLLVL.

The chain recombines TRBV28 with TRBJ2-7; D unclear. The CDR3 contains 13 residues. Germline V gene data show CDR1 as MDHEN and CDR2 as SYDVKM. With 2 bases removed from V and 2 bases from J, the gap between germline ends came to 7 bases. CDR3 sequence reads: CASSLVAAYEQYF. The CDR3 DNA is TGTGCCAGCAGTTTAGTGGCAGCCTACGAGCAGTACTTC.

The chain employs TRBV9 and TRBJ2-3; TRBD1 matches 10 bases. The CDR3 runs 15 residues. Trimming removed 3 bases from V and 4 bases from J; junction bases left unmatched: 5. Per the germline V gene, CDR1 is SGDLS and CDR2 is YYNGEE. As DNA, the CDR3 is TGTGCCAGCAGCGCCGACAGGGGGCAGGCAGATACGCAGTATTTT. It translates to CASSADRGQADTQYF.